Reported below is one TCR beta chain. What it recognizes is unknown. Amplification used 60 Vbeta primers and 13 Jbeta primers. The repertoire was sequenced with immunoSEQ multiplex PCR; TCRdb's copy has only in-frame clones and lacks some. The repertoire holds approximately 100,000 clones, with around 70% as singletons. This sample is drawn from a study of cytomegalovirus exposure and HLA in healthy donors. Study details: An earlier analysis identified fewer than 130 million unique TCR beta sequences in 170 million or so T cells. The study, taken as a whole, reports: Most subjects had HLA-A and HLA-B alleles reportedly predicted accurately by TCR beta sequences.

V was cut by 0 bases and J by 6 bases, with 9 bases left in between. This CDR3 has 14 residues. Germline V gene sequence: CDR1 MNHNY, CDR2 SVGAGI (reference sequence). V gene TRBV6-6 combines with J gene TRBJ1-5; D is undetermined. Specimen: PBMCs. The clonotype was recovered from a man aged 50 or older in good health and CMV-seronegative. CDR3 bases: TGTGCCAGCAGTTACTCGACATTTCTTCAGCCCCAGCATTTT. Translation gives CASSYSTFLQPQHF.